Listed below are T cell receptor beta chains from one sample, sequenced in a study of control samples from healthy donors and cancer patients. Sequencing used immunoSEQ multiplex PCR; TCRdb keeps in-frame clones, though not all of them. The repertoire holds approximately 180,000 clones, with about 91% as singletons. The sample consisted of blood. These receptors came from a woman aged 40 to 50 in good health. Each CDR3 is given with its conserved first and last residue. A D gene is named only where the DNA matches it firmly. Size is stated for part of the rows, as once, few or many counts, or as a class when the clone is expanded.

J,D,V,size,DNA,CDR3
TRBJ2-1,TRBD1,TRBV10-2,once,TGCGCCAGCAGTGTCCCGGGACAGGGATTGAATGAGCAGTTCTTC,CASSVPGQGLNEQFF
TRBJ1-1,NA,TRBV29-1,NA,TGCAGCGTTCGAGGGGGGGACGTCCCTGAAGCTTTCTTT,CSVRGGDVPEAFF
TRBJ2-5,TRBD2,TRBV5-4,once,TGTGCCAGCAGCTTCCGGGGGGTCAAAGAGACCCAGTACTTC,CASSFRGVKETQYF
TRBJ2-5,NA,TRBV5-5,NA,TGTGCCAGCAGCTTTTTAGCTCAAGAGACCCAGTACTTC,CASSFLAQETQYF
TRBJ2-7,TRBD1,TRBV5-1,NA,TGCGCCAGCAGTCTGGGACAGGGTGTCTACGAGCAGTACTTC,CASSLGQGVYEQYF
TRBJ1-5,TRBD1,TRBV11-2,NA,TGTGCCAGCAGCTCATCCCAGGGGGGCAATCAGCCCCAGCATTTT,CASSSSQGGNQPQHF
TRBJ2-5,TRBD2,TRBV10-2,NA,TGCGCCAGCAGTGAGTTGACTAGCGGGGGGGAGACCCAGTACTTC,CASSELTSGGETQYF
TRBJ2-2,TRBD2,TRBV5-8,NA,TGTGCCAGCAGCTTGGGGACTAGTGACACCGGGGAGCTGTTTTTT,CASSLGTSDTGELFF
TRBJ1-2,NA,TRBV7-8,NA,TGTGCCAGCAGCTTAGCGATGGGACGGCCCTATGGCTACACCTTC,CASSLAMGRPYGYTF
TRBJ1-1,NA,TRBV5-1,NA,TGCGCCAGCAGCTTGGCTGGGGGATCCACTGAAGCTTTCTTT,CASSLAGGSTEAFF
TRBJ2-5,TRBD1,TRBV9,NA,TGTGCCAGCAGCCCATTCACAGGGGGCCAAGAGACCCAGTACTTC,CASSPFTGGQETQYF
TRBJ1-1,NA,TRBV9,once,TGTGCCAGCAGCGTAGGACCTAGGACAGATTCTACTGAAGCTTTCTTT,CASSVGPRTDSTEAFF
TRBJ2-3,NA,TRBV4-1,NA,TGCGCCAGCAGCCAAGATAGGAACGGAGATACGCAGTATTTT,CASSQDRNGDTQYF
TRBJ1-1,NA,TRBV12-3/TRBV12-4,NA,TGTGCCAGCAGTCCCGAGGACACTGAAGCTTTCTTT,CASSPEDTEAFF
TRBJ1-1,NA,TRBV3-1/TRBV3-2,NA,TGTGCCAGCAGCCAAGCCGGGACACCAAACACTGAAGCTTTCTTT,CASSQAGTPNTEAFF
TRBJ2-7,NA,TRBV27,NA,TGTGCCAGCAGTTTATCGGGGGTGATGGGGGCCTACGAGCAGTACTTC,CASSLSGVMGAYEQYF
TRBJ2-5,TRBD2,TRBV5-1,NA,TGCGCCAGCAGCTTGTCGGGGGGGCCTCAGACCCAGTACTTC,CASSLSGGPQTQYF
TRBJ2-7,NA,TRBV27,once,TGTGCCAGCAGTCCGTACGGGGACTCCCCGGGGGAGCAGTACTTC,CASSPYGDSPGEQYF
TRBJ2-2,NA,TRBV4-1,few,TGCGCCAGCAGCCAAGATGGAGAAACCGGGGAGCTGTTTTTT,CASSQDGETGELFF
TRBJ1-6,NA,TRBV6-6,NA,TGTGCCAGCAGTTACGGGGAGGGTTATAATTCACCCCTCCACTTT,CASSYGEGYNSPLHF
TRBJ2-2,NA,TRBV11-2,NA,TGTGCCAGCAGCTTAGATCGCGACAGGCTGAACGGGGAGCTGTTTTTT,CASSLDRDRLNGELFF
TRBJ1-2,TRBD1,TRBV4-1,NA,TGCGCCAGCAGCCAGAGGACAGGGGACGGATTCCACTATGGCTACACCTTC,CASSQRTGDGFHYGYTF
TRBJ1-2,TRBD1,TRBV25-1,NA,TGTGCCAGCAGTGAAGACAGGGGATCAGCTAACTATGGCTACACCTTC,CASSEDRGSANYGYTF
TRBJ2-7,NA,TRBV18,few,TGTGCCAGCTCACCAGGCATTGGAGGGGATGAGCAGTACTTC,CASSPGIGGDEQYF
TRBJ1-5,NA,TRBV27,once,TGTGCCAGCAGGTCGAAAAACCAGCCCCAGCATTTT,CASRSKNQPQHF
TRBJ2-1,NA,TRBV20-1,once,TGCAGTGCTAGCCCCTCTCTTGAGCAGTTCTTC,CSASPSLEQFF
TRBJ1-2,NA,TRBV6-6,NA,TGTGCCAGCAGTTACTCTGATGGCTACACCTTC,CASSYSDGYTF
TRBJ1-1,TRBD1,TRBV2,NA,TGTGCCAGCAGTGGACAGGGGAAGATGAACACTGAAGCTTTCTTT,CASSGQGKMNTEAFF
TRBJ2-7,NA,TRBV19,NA,TGTGCCAGTAGCCAGTCCGTTTTCCCCTACGAGCAGTACTTC,CASSQSVFPYEQYF
TRBJ2-3,TRBD2,TRBV5-1,NA,TGCGCCAGCAGCTTGGACCCCAGCGGGGCGACCGGGTCAGATACGCAGTATTTT,CASSLDPSGATGSDTQYF
TRBJ2-5,NA,TRBV3-1/TRBV3-2,NA,TGTGCCAGCAGCCAAAGGAGGGGGGGGTTTGGAATTGAGACCCAGTACTTC,CASSQRRGGFGIETQYF
TRBJ2-7,NA,TRBV4-1,NA,TGCGCCAGCAGCCAAAAGGACGAAGCCTACGAGCAGTACTTC,CASSQKDEAYEQYF
TRBJ1-5,NA,TRBV18,NA,TGTGCCAGCTCACCAACAGTGAATAGCAATCAGCCCCAGCATTTT,CASSPTVNSNQPQHF
TRBJ2-1,NA,TRBV4-1,NA,TGCGCCAGCAGCCCACGAGCAGCGGGGACAAAAAAAATTAATGAGCAGTTCTTC,CASSPRAAGTKKINEQFF
TRBJ2-7,NA,TRBV1,NA,TGCACCAGCAGCCAAGATCGTTTACTTCCCCCCCTACGGGAGCAGTACTTC,CTSSQDRLLPPLREQYF
TRBJ1-1,NA,TRBV5-6,NA,TGTGCCAGCAGCTTGGGGACAGCCACTGAAGCTTTCTTT,CASSLGTATEAFF
TRBJ2-5,TRBD2,TRBV7-6,NA,TGTGCCAGCAGCTTAGCGCCTAGCGGGGATAAAGAGACCCAGTACTTC,CASSLAPSGDKETQYF
TRBJ1-2,TRBD1,TRBV7-8,once,TGTGCCAGCAGCTTTCGTACAGGGGGAGGTGGATCCTTTCGCTATGGCTACACCTTC,CASSFRTGGGGSFRYGYTF
TRBJ2-7,NA,TRBV2,NA,TGTGCCAGTGTAAGCGGGCGGAGCTCCTACGAGCAGTACTTC,CASVSGRSSYEQYF
TRBJ2-7,NA,TRBV5-5,NA,TGTGCCAGCAGCTTGGCGGGGGAGCAGTACTTC,CASSLAGEQYF
TRBJ1-1,NA,TRBV25-1,NA,TGTGCCAGCAGTGAGTTGAACACTGAAGCTTTCTTT,CASSELNTEAFF
TRBJ1-2,NA,TRBV29-1,NA,TGCAGCGTTGGAACAAACTATGGCTACACCTTC,CSVGTNYGYTF
TRBJ2-5,NA,TRBV13,NA,TGTGCCAGCAGCTTAGGAGTCCAGGGTCTCAAGGAGACCCAGTACTTC,CASSLGVQGLKETQYF
TRBJ2-2,NA,TRBV11-2,NA,TGTGCCAGCAGCTTCCTTGAGGGGACCGGGGAGCTGTTTTTT,CASSFLEGTGELFF
TRBJ1-1,TRBD1,TRBV11-3,once,TGTGCCAGCAGTGTAGGGGGACAGGGGACCGAAGCTTTCTTT,CASSVGGQGTEAFF